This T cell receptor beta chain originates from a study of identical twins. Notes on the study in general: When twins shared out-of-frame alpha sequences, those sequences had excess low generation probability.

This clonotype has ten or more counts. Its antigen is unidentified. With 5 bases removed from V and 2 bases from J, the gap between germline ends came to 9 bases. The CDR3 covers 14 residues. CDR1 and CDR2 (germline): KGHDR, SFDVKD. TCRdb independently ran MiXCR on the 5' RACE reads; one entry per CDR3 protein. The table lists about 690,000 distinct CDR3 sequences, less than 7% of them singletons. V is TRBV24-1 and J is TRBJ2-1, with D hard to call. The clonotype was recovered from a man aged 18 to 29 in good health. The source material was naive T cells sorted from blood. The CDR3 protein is CATSGGRPYNEQFF. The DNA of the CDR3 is TGTGCCACCAGTGGCGGCAGACCCTACAATGAGCAGTTCTTC.